The TCR beta chain described here comes from a study of response to subunit inactivated influenza vaccine. TCRdb re-derived calls from the RT-PCR reads in MiXCR, one entry per CDR3 protein. Of about 540,000 distinct CDR3 sequences listed, around a quarter are singletons. The sample holds many counts of this clonotype. The CDR3 has 13 residues. Trimming removed 5 bases from V and 1 base from J, with 8 bases in between. Germline CDR1 is MGHRA and CDR2 is YSYEKL. A further study also used this sample, focusing on T cells expressing NK-cell markers. That paper adds: For TCR beta, cDNA was produced by 5'RACE template switching with UMIs. Sorted CD3+CD56+NKG2C+, CD3+CD56+NKG2C- and CD3+CD56-NKG2C+ T cells supplied TCR beta repertoires.

This material consisted of CD4+ T cells sorted from PBMCs, taken less than 13 days after vaccination. The source is a middle-aged man who received an inactivated influenza vaccine. The rearrangement uses TRBV4-1 and TRBJ1-2; D might be TRBD1 (5 bases). As DNA, the CDR3 is TGCGCCAGCAGCGGGGACGGTAACTATGGCTACACCTTC. Translating gives CASSGDGNYGYTF.